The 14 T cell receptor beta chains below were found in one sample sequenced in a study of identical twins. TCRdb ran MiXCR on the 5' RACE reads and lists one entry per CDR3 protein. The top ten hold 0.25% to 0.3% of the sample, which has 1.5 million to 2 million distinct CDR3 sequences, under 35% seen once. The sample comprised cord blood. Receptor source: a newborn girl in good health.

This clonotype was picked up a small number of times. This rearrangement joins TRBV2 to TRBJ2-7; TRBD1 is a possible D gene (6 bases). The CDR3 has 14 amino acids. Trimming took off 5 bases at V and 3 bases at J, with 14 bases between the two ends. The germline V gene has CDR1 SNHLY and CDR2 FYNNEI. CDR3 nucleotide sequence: TGTGCCAGCAGTAACGGACAGAACTTCTACGAGCAGTACTTC. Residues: CASSNGQNFYEQYF.

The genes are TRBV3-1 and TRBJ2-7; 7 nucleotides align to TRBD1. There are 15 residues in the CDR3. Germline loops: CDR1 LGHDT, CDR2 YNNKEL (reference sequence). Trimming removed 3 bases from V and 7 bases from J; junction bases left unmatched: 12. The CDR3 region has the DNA TGTGCCAGCAGCCACAGTGTCAGGGGGTCCAATGAGCAGTACTTC. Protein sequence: CASSHSVRGSNEQYF.

CDR3 bases: TGTGCCAGCGCCGGCGCTAATGAAAAACTGTTTTTT. Amino acids: CASAGANEKLFF. This chain links TRBV6-1 with TRBJ1-4; D remains unclear. The CDR3 consists of 12 residues. The germline CDR1 and CDR2 sequences are MNHNS and SASEGT. Deletions cut 8 bases from V and 3 bases from J, with 7 bases between.

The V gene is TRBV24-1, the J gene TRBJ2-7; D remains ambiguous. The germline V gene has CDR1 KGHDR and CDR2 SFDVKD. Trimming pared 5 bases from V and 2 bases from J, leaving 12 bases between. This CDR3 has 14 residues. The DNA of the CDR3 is TGTGCCACCAGTGGGTCTGGCTACCCCTACGAGCAGTACTTC. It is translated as CATSGSGYPYEQYF.

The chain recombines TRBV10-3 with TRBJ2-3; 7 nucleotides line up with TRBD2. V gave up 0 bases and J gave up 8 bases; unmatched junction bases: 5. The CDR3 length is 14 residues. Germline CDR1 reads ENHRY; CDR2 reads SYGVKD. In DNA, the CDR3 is TGTGCCATCAGTGAGTCGGCGGGAGACGGTACGCAGTATTTT. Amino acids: CAISESAGDGTQYF.

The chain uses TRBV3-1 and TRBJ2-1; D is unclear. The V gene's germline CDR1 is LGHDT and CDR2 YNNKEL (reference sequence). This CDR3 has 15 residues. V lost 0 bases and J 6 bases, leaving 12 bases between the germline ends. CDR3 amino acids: CASSQDIAVSNEQFF. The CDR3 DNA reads TGTGCCAGCAGCCAAGATATCGCCGTCTCCAATGAGCAGTTCTTC.

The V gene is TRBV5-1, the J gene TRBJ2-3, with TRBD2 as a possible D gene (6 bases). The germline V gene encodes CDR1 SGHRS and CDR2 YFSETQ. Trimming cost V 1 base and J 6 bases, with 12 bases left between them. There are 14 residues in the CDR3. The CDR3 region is CASSLRSAGDTQYF. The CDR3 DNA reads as TGCGCCAGCAGCTTGCGCTCCGCGGGGGATACGCAGTATTTT.

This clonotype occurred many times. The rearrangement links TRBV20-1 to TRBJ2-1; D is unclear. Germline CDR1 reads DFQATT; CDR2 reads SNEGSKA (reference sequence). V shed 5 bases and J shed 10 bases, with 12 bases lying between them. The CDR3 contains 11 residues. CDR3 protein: CSARIPREQFF. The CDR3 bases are TGCAGTGCTCGCATCCCAAGGGAGCAGTTCTTC.

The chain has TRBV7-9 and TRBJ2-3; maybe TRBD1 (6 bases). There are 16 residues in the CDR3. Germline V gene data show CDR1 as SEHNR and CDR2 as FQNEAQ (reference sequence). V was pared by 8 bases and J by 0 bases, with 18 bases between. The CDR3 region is CASYPPGTPSTDTQYF. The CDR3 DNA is TGTGCCAGCTATCCTCCAGGGACACCTAGCACAGATACGCAGTATTTT.

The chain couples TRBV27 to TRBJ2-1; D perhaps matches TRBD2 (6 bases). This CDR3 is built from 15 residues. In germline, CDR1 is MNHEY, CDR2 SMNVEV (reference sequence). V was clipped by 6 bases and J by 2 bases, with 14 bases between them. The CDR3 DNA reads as TGTGCCAGCAGCCTGCGGGGAGTCCCCTACAATGAGCAGTTCTTC. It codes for CASSLRGVPYNEQFF.

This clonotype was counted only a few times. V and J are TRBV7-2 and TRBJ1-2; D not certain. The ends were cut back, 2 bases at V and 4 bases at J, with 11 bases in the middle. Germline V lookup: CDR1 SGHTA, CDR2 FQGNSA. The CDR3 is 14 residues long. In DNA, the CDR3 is TGTGCCAGCAGCTTATCCCGGGCAGCCTATGGCTACACCTTC. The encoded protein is CASSLSRAAYGYTF.

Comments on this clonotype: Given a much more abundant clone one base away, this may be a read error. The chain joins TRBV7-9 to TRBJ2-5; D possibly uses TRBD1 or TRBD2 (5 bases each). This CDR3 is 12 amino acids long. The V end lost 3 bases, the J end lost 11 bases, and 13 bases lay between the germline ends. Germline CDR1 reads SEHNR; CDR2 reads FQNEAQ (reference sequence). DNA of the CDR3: TGTGCCAGCAGCTTGACAGACTACGGGCAGTACTTC. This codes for CASSLTDYGQYF.

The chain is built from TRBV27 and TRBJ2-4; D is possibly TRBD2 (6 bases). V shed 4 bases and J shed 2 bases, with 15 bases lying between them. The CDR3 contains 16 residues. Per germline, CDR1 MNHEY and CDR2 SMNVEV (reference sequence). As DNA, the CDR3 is TGTGCCAGCAGTTCCCCTACCCTAGCGTCCAAAAACATTCAGTACTTC. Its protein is CASSSPTLASKNIQYF.

The CDR3 DNA follows: TGCGCCAGCAGCCAAGAAAACTTGGCAGGGGGCAATGAGCAGTACTTC. Residues: CASSQENLAGGNEQYF. The chain joins TRBV4-1 to TRBJ2-5; 8 positions match TRBD1. The germline gives CDR1 MGHRA, CDR2 YSYEKL. The CDR3 length is 16 residues. V lost 0 bases, J lost 11 bases, and 14 bases stayed unmatched.